A single sample gave rise to the 24 T cell receptor beta chains below, sequenced in a study of neurological immune-mediated disorders (dated by TCRdb to 2018 to 2020). To prepare the library, 5' RACE was applied. TCRdb lists the instrument as Illumina HiSeq 2500. Using fastp at Q25 and MiXCR, TCRdb reprocessed the public reads and kept productive beta chains. Identical CDR3 protein sequences are pooled into one entry, listed with their most common genes and DNA. The sample has approximately 66,000 distinct CDR3 sequences on record, under 5% of them singletons. Of the sample, 6.5% to 7.5% is held by the ten largest clones. Sequencing input: PBMCs. The receptors were sampled from a man under 40 with multiple sclerosis.

The chain has TRBV29-1 and TRBJ1-2, with D unresolved. Germline CDR1 and CDR2: SQVTM and ANQGSEA. V lost 3 bases, J lost 6 bases, and 14 bases lay in between. The CDR3 is made up of 13 amino acids. CDR3 sequence: CSVESGSGHGYTF. The CDR3 coding sequence is TGCAGCGTTGAGTCAGGTTCCGGTCATGGCTACACCTTC.

V is TRBV27 and J is TRBJ1-1; maybe TRBD1 (5 bases). Between the trimmed V and J ends, which lost 3 bases and 8 bases, there was a span of 13 bases. This CDR3 is built from 13 residues. The germline gives CDR1 MNHEY, CDR2 SMNVEV (reference sequence). CDR3 sequence: CASSLDPEGEAFF. As DNA, the CDR3 is TGTGCCAGCAGTTTGGACCCTGAGGGGGAAGCTTTCTTT.

This clonotype showed up many times. The chain carries TRBV20-1 and TRBJ1-2; D might be TRBD1 (5 bases). Germline values: CDR1 DFQATT, CDR2 SNEGSKA (reference sequence). The ends were cut back, 4 bases at V and 3 bases at J, with 9 bases in the middle. The CDR3 has 12 residues. Here the CDR3 DNA reads TGCAGTGCTACCGGAGGGGACTATGGCTACACCTTC. Its translation: CSATGGDYGYTF.

This clonotype was observed at least ten times. The V and J genes are TRBV12-3 or TRBV12-4 and TRBJ2-4; 9 bases match TRBD2. The CDR3 contains 14 residues. V lost 5 bases to trimming and J lost 6 bases; unmatched junction nucleotides: 5. As DNA, the CDR3 is TGTGCCAGCAGTGTCGGAGCGGGGGGAAACATTCAGTACTTC. Amino acid sequence: CASSVGAGGNIQYF.

This clonotype was counted many times. The chain employs TRBV7-2 and TRBJ2-1; perhaps D is TRBD1 or TRBD2 (6 bases each). V dropped 5 bases and J dropped 4 bases, with 24 bases sitting between them. There are 18 residues in the CDR3. CDR1 SGHTA and CDR2 FQGNSA come from the germline V gene. In nucleotides, the CDR3 is TGTGCCAGCAGCACAAGAAGACAGGCGGGGCGAAGTTACAATGAGCAGTTCTTC. Protein: CASSTRRQAGRSYNEQFF.

This clonotype was seen at least ten times. The gene calls are TRBV7-8 and TRBJ2-7; D possibly uses TRBD1 or TRBD2 (5 bases each). Germline V gives CDR1 SGHVS, CDR2 FQNEAQ. V dropped 5 bases and J dropped 6 bases, with 14 bases sitting between them. There are 13 residues in the CDR3. The CDR3 coding sequence is TGTGCCAGCAGCACCGGGACCACGGGCGAGCAGTACTTC. Its translation is CASSTGTTGEQYF.

Concerning this clonotype itself: A read error is possible here, since a much larger clone lies one base away. CDR3 in DNA: TGTGTCACCAGCAGACAGGGCTCCAATCAGCCCCAGCATTTT. This encodes CVTSRQGSNQPQHF. The chain joins TRBV15 to TRBJ1-5; TRBD1 agrees at 7 bases. This CDR3 is built from 14 residues. CDR1 LNHNV and CDR2 YYDKDF come from the germline V gene (reference sequence).

In this sample, this clonotype turned up many times. In DNA form, the CDR3 reads TGTGCCAGCAGCCCCGGGACAGTCACCGGGGAGCTGTTTTTT. Protein product: CASSPGTVTGELFF. The chain has TRBV5-5 and TRBJ2-2, with TRBD1 identical over 7 bases. With V trimmed by 4 bases and J by 4 bases, 4 bases remained unmatched. CDR1 is SGHKS, CDR2 YYEKEE, per germline (reference sequence). The CDR3 is 14 amino acids. The whole variable domain, filled in from reference TRBV5-5 and TRBJ2-2, reads DAGVTQSPTHLIKTRGQQVTLRCSPISGHKSVSWYQQVLGQGPQFIFQYYEKEERGRGNFPDRFSARQFPNYSSELNVNALLLGDSALYLCASSPGTVTGELFFGEGSRLTVL.

At least ten counts were recorded for this clonotype. V usage is TRBV5-6 and J usage is TRBJ1-2, with D uncertain. Per germline, CDR1 SGHDT and CDR2 YYEEEE. Trimming left V 3 bases short and J 5 bases short, with 8 bases between. The CDR3 length is 12 residues. The CDR3 is CASSSYGYGYTF. DNA for the CDR3: TGTGCCAGCAGCTCGTATGGGTATGGCTACACCTTC.

This clonotype has only a few counts. J is TRBJ1-3 and V is TRBV7-2; no definite D call. Germline V lookup: CDR1 SGHTA, CDR2 FQGNSA. CDR3 length: 15 amino acids. Trimming took off 5 bases at V and 0 bases at J, with 11 bases between the two ends. Here the CDR3 DNA reads TGTGCCAGCAGCGCGCAACAGTCCTCTGGAAACACCATATATTTT. Translated: CASSAQQSSGNTIYF.

This sequence joins TRBV14 and TRBJ2-2, with D uncertain. There are 14 residues in the CDR3. Germline V CDR1 and CDR2: SGHDN, FVKESK. V was cut by 2 bases and J by 5 bases, with 9 bases left in between. CDR3 protein: CASSQIKWTGELFF. The CDR3 nucleotides read TGTGCCAGCAGCCAAATTAAATGGACCGGGGAGCTGTTTTTT.

This clonotype was seen repeatedly, ten times or more. The V call is TRBV24-1, the J call TRBJ2-3, with D unclear. Germline CDR1 and CDR2: KGHDR and SFDVKD. Trimming stripped 1 base from V and 4 bases from J, with 2 bases between. The CDR3 has 12 residues. This chain's CDR3 is CATSDLSDTQYF. The CDR3 DNA sequence: TGTGCCACCAGTGATTTATCAGATACGCAGTATTTT.

Many counts were recorded for this clonotype. The genes are TRBV4-1 and TRBJ1-1; perhaps TRBD1 as D (5 bases). Germline loops: CDR1 MGHRA, CDR2 YSYEKL. This CDR3 is 17 amino acids long. V lost 4 bases and J lost 2, with 20 bases in between. In DNA, the CDR3 is TGCGCCAGCAGCCCCTTACGGAGGGACTTAAGAAACACTGAAGCTTTCTTT. Protein product: CASSPLRRDLRNTEAFF.

This clonotype was seen many times. The rearrangement joins TRBV5-1 to TRBJ1-6; no clear D gene. This CDR3 contains 14 residues. Trimming shortened V by 0 bases and J by 9 bases, and 10 bases separated the two germline ends. Germline CDR1 is SGHRS and CDR2 is YFSETQ. The CDR3 region has the DNA TGCGCCAGCAGCTTGGAAATTGACCTTTCACCCCTCCACTTT. This sequence encodes CASSLEIDLSPLHF. The full variable domain, in which reference TRBV5-1 and TRBJ1-6 provide the parts outside the CDR3, is KAGVTQTPRYLIKTRGQQVTLSCSPISGHRSVSWYQQTPGQGLQFLFEYFSETQRNKGNFPGRFSGRQFSNSRSEMNVSTLELGDSALYLCASSLEIDLSPLHFGNGTRLTVT.

The chain combines TRBV19 with TRBJ1-2; D is unresolved. Looked up from germline, CDR1 is LNHDA and CDR2 is SQIVND (reference sequence). V lost 5 bases to trimming and J lost 0 bases, with 16 bases between them. The CDR3 length is 16 residues. CDR3 bases: TGTGCCAGTAGTGCCGTTCACGGGCCAGCTAACTATGGCTACACCTTC. Amino acids: CASSAVHGPANYGYTF.

This clonotype has a count of ten or more. V and J are TRBV5-6 and TRBJ2-1, with 12 bases that match TRBD2. The germline gives CDR1 SGHDT, CDR2 YYEEEE. The CDR3 runs to 18 residues. J lost 0 bases, V lost 0 bases, and 4 bases had no gene match. The CDR3 DNA follows: TGTGCCAGCAGCTTGGCCGGACTAGCGGGGAGCTCCTACAATGAGCAGTTCTTC. It codes for CASSLAGLAGSSYNEQFF.

The table lists this clonotype with many counts. V and J are TRBV4-1 and TRBJ1-5, with a weak D call TRBD1 (5 bases). This CDR3 has 16 amino acids. V was trimmed by 4 bases and J by 3 bases, leaving 16 bases between them. CDR1 and CDR2 (germline): MGHRA, YSYEKL. The CDR3 here is CASSLPLLGHNQPQHF. In DNA form, the CDR3 reads TGCGCCAGCAGCCTCCCCTTATTGGGGCACAATCAGCCCCAGCATTTT.

This clonotype occurred many times. The V and J genes are TRBV5-1 and TRBJ2-7, with TRBD1 as a possible D gene (6 bases). Germline assignment: CDR1 SGHRS and CDR2 YFSETQ. V shed 2 bases and J shed 6 bases, with 18 bases lying between them. The CDR3 sequence is 15 residues long. The CDR3 DNA is TGCGCCAGCAGCTTCCGGCAGGGGTCAGGGCGCGAGCAGTACTTC. Its protein is CASSFRQGSGREQYF. The whole variable domain, filled in from reference TRBV5-1 and TRBJ2-7, reads KAGVTQTPRYLIKTRGQQVTLSCSPISGHRSVSWYQQTPGQGLQFLFEYFSETQRNKGNFPGRFSGRQFSNSRSEMNVSTLELGDSALYLCASSFRQGSGREQYFGPGTRLTVT.

This clonotype was picked up many times. The chain carries TRBV5-1 and TRBJ2-3; tentatively, D is TRBD1 (6 bases). With 3 bases removed from V and 2 bases from J, the gap between germline ends came to 10 bases. Germline V gene sequence: CDR1 SGHRS, CDR2 YFSETQ. The CDR3 sequence is 14 residues long. Here the CDR3 reads CASSYDRSTDTQYF. The CDR3 region has the DNA TGCGCCAGCAGCTATGACAGGTCCACAGATACGCAGTATTTT.

V usage is TRBV6-5 and J usage is TRBJ1-1; unclear D gene. CDR3 size: 14 residues. The V end lost 2 bases, the J end lost 1 base, and 8 bases lay between the germline ends. The germline V gene has CDR1 MNHEY and CDR2 SVGAGI. The CDR3 here is CASSYASKNTEAFF. DNA for the CDR3: TGTGCCAGCAGTTACGCTTCGAAGAACACTGAAGCTTTCTTT.

This clonotype was seen at least ten times. The chain couples TRBV7-6 to TRBJ1-6; possibly TRBD1 for D (6 bases). The V end was cut by 6 bases, the J end by 6 bases, with 18 bases between. CDR1 and CDR2 from the germline V gene are SGHVS and FNYEAQ. CDR3 length: 16 residues. The CDR3 protein is CASSFKPGAANSPLHF. The CDR3 coding sequence is TGTGCCAGCAGTTTTAAGCCGGGGGCAGCTAATTCACCCCTCCACTTT.

This clonotype was observed at least ten times. The V and J genes are TRBV15 and TRBJ1-1; D is unresolved. CDR1 and CDR2 (germline): LNHNV, YYDKDF (reference sequence). The length of the CDR3 is 15 residues. Trimming stripped 3 bases from V and 3 bases from J, with 14 bases between. CDR3 DNA sequence: TGTGCCACCAGCAGGTTCGGGATGAGAGACACTGAAGCTTTCTTT. This codes for CATSRFGMRDTEAFF.

This clonotype came up many times. The V gene is TRBV29-1, the J gene TRBJ1-4; D is undetermined. The CDR3 contains 14 residues. V was clipped by 6 bases and J by 6 bases, with 17 bases between them. Germline CDR1 reads SQVTM; CDR2 reads ANQGSEA. CDR3 amino acids: CSVGNTGWDEKLFF. DNA for the CDR3: TGCAGCGTGGGAAACACCGGGTGGGATGAAAAACTGTTTTTT.

This clonotype was picked up many times. The J gene is TRBJ2-7, the V gene TRBV5-1; 8 nucleotides line up with TRBD1. The CDR3 contains 14 residues. J gave up 3 bases and V 1 base, and 3 bases lay outside the gene matches. Germline V CDR1 and CDR2: SGHRS, YFSETQ. The CDR3 is CASSLRDRGYEQYV. DNA of the CDR3: TGCGCCAGCAGCTTGCGAGACAGGGGCTACGAGCAGTACGTC.